The entry below describes one T cell receptor beta chain. Its antigen remains unidentified. This record belongs to a study of T-cell memory formation after mild COVID-19. As for the study in general: Largely donor-specific sequence clusters came from a couple of donors. Study-wide points: Clones shrinking from day 15 to 85 showed even CD4/CD8 mixes; later expanders tilted CD4+. The appearance of some responding clones in pre-infection memory suggested that cross-reactive memory joined.

TCR alpha and TCR beta cDNA libraries carrying sample barcodes and UMIs were produced by 5'RACE using constant-segment primers. TCRdb used MiXCR to reprocess the 5' RACE reads, holding one entry per CDR3 protein. The sample has around 260,000 distinct CDR3 sequences; about 16% are singletons. The sequence came from a man younger than 35 who had mild COVID-19 (a few samples of this study predate the infection). Cell type and time point are not known. The material sequenced was PBMCs or a T cell subset sorted from them (not recorded which).

CDR3 sequence: CASRSRGGGELFF. CDR3 DNA sequence: TGTGCCAGCAGGTCGCGGGGAGGAGGGGAGCTGTTTTTT. This chain connects TRBV28 to TRBJ2-2; TRBD2 might be the D (6 bases). V lost 6 bases and J lost 8, with 13 bases in between. Germline V gives CDR1 MDHEN, CDR2 SYDVKM. The CDR3 is 13 amino acids.